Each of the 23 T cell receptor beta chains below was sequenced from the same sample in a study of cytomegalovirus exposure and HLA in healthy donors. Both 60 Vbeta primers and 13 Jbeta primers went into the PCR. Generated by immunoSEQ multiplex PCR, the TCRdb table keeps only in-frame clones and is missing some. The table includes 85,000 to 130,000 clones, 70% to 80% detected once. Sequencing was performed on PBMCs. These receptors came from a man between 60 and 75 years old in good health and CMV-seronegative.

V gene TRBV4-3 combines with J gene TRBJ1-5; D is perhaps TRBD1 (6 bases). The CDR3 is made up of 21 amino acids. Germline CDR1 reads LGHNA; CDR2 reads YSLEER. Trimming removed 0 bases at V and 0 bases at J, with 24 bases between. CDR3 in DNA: TGCGCCAGCAGCCAAGAATTGGGCTCTTGGACACTACAGGGTAGCAATCAGCCCCAGCATTTT. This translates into CASSQELGSWTLQGSNQPQHF.

The CDR3 coding sequence is TGTGCCAGCAGTCACAACCCGGGACAGGGGGCCTCTGGGGCCAACGTCCTGACTTTC. Protein sequence: CASSHNPGQGASGANVLTF. V usage is TRBV7-9 and J usage is TRBJ2-6, with 12 nucleotides matching TRBD1. The germline gives CDR1 SEHNR, CDR2 FQNEAQ (reference sequence). The CDR3 contains 19 residues. V was pared by 6 bases and J by 0 bases, with 9 bases of the junction left unmatched.

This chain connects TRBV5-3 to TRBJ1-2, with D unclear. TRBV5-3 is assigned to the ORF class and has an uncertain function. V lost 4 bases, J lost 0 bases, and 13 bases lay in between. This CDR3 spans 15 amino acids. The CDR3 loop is CARSPPQTANYGYTF. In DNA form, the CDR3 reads TGTGCCAGAAGCCCCCCCCAAACAGCTAACTATGGCTACACCTTC.

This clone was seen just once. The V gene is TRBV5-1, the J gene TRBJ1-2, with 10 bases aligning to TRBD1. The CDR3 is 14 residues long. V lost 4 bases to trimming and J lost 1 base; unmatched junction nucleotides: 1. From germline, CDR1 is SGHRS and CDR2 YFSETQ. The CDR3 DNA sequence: TGCGCCAGCAGCCGGGACAGGGGTAACTATGGCTACACCTTC. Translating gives CASSRDRGNYGYTF.

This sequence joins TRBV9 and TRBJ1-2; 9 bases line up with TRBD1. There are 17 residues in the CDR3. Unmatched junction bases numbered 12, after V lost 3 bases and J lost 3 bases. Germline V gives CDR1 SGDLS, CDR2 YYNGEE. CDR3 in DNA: TGTGCCAGCAGCGACGGACAGGGGAGGATCAAGGACTATGGCTACACCTTC. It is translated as CASSDGQGRIKDYGYTF. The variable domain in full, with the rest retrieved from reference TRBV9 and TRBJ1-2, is DSGVTQTPKHLITATGQRVTLRCSPRSGDLSVYWYQQSLDQGLQFLIQYYNGEERAKGNILERFSAQQFPDLHSELNLSSLELGDSALYFCASSDGQGRIKDYGYTFGSGTRLTVV.

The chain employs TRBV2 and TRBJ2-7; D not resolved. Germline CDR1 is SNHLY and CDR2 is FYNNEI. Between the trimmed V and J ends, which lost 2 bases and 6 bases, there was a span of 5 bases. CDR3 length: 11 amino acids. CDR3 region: CASSEFSEQYF. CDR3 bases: TGTGCCAGCAGTGAATTTAGCGAGCAGTACTTC.

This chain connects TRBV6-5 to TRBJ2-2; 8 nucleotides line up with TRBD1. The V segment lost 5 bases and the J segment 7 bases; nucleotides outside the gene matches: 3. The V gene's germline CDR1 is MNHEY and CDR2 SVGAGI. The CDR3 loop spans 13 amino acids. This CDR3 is CASSTQGVGELFF. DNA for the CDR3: TGTGCCAGCAGTACACAGGGGGTCGGGGAGCTGTTTTTT.

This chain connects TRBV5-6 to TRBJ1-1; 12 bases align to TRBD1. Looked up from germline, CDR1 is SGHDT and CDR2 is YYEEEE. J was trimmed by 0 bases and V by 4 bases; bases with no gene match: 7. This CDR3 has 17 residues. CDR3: CASSRDRGLLVNTEAFF. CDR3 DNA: TGTGCCAGCAGCAGGGACAGGGGGCTCTTAGTGAACACTGAAGCTTTCTTT.

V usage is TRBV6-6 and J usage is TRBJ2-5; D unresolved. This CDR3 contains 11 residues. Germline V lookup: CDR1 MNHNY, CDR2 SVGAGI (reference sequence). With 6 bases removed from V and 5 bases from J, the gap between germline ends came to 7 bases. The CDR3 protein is CASRLKETQYF. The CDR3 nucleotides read TGTGCCAGCAGACTGAAGGAGACCCAGTACTTC.

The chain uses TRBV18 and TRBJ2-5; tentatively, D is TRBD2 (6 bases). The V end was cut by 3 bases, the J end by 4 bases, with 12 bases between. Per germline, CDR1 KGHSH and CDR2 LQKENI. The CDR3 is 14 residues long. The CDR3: CASSPEVEGETQYF. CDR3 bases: TGTGCCAGCTCACCGGAAGTGGAGGGAGAGACCCAGTACTTC. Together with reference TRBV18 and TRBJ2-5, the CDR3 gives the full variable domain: NAGVMQNPRHLVRRRGQEARLRCSPMKGHSHVYWYRQLPEEGLKFMVYLQKENIIDESGMPKERFSAEFPKEGPSILRIQQVVRGDSAAYFCASSPEVEGETQYFGPGTRLLVL.

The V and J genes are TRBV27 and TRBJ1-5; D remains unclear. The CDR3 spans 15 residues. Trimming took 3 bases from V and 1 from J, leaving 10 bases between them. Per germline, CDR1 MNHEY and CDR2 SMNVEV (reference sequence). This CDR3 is CASSLGRGSNQPQHF. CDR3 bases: TGTGCCAGCAGTTTGGGTCGAGGGAGCAATCAGCCCCAGCATTTT.

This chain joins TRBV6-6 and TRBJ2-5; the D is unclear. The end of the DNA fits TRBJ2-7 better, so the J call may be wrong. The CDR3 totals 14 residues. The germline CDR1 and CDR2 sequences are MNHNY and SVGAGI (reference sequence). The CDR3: CASSYLGIDYEQYF. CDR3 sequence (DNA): TGTGCCAGCAGTTACCTCGGCATAGACTACGAGCAGTACTTC.

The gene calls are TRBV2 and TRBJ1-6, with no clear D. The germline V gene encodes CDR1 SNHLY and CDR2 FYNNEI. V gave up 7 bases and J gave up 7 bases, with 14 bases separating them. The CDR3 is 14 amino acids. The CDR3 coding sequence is TGTGCCAGCAACCTAAACGCTAGGAATTCACCCCTCCACTTT. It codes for CASNLNARNSPLHF.

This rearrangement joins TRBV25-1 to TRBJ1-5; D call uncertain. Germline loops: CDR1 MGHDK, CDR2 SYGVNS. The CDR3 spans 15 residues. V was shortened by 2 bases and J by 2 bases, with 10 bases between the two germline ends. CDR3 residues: CASSERDKGNQPQHF. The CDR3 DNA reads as TGTGCCAGCAGTGAACGGGATAAGGGCAATCAGCCCCAGCATTTT. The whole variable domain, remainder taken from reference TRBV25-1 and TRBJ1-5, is EADIYQTPRYLVIGTGKKITLECSQTMGHDKMYWYQQDPGMELHLIHYSYGVNSTEKGDLSSESTVSRIRTEHFPLTLESARPSHTSQYLCASSERDKGNQPQHFGDGTRLSIL.

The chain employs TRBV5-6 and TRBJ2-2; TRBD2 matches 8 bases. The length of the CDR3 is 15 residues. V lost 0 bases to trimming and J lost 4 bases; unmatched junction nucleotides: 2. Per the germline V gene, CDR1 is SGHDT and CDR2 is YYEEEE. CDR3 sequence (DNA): TGTGCCAGCAGCTTGGCGGGGACTAGCACCGGGGAGCTGTTTTTT. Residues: CASSLAGTSTGELFF. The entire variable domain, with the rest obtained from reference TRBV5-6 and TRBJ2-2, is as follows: DAGVTQSPTHLIKTRGQQVTLRCSPKSGHDTVSWYQQALGQGPQFIFQYYEEEERQRGNFPDRFSGHQFPNYSSELNVNALLLGDSALYLCASSLAGTSTGELFFGEGSRLTVL.

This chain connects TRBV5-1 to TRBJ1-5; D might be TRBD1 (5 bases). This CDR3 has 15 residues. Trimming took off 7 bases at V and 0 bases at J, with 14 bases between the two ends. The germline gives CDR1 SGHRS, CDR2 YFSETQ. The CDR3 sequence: CASRLDGGSNQPQHF. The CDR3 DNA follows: TGCGCCAGCCGTCTAGACGGGGGTAGCAATCAGCCCCAGCATTTT.

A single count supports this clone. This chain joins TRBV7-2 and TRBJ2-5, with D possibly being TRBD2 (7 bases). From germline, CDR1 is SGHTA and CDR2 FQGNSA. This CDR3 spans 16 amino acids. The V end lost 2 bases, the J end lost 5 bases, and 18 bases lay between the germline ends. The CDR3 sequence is CASSLRGAPGGETQYF. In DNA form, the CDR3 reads TGTGCCAGCAGCTTACGGGGGGCCCCGGGTGGGGAGACCCAGTACTTC.

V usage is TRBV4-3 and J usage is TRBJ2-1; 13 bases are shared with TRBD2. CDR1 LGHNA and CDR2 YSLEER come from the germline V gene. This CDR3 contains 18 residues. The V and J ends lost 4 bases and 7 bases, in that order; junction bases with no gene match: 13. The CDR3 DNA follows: TGCGCCAGCAGCCGAAAAAACGGACTAGCGGGGGAGAAGAATGAGCAGTTCTTC. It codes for CASSRKNGLAGEKNEQFF.

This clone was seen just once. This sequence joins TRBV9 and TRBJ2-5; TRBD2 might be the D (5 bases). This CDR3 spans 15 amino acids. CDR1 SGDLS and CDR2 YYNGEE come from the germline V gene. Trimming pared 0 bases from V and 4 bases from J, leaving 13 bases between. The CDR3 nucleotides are TGTGCCAGCAGCGTAGGCCTAGCTGTTAGAGAGACCCAGTACTTC. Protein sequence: CASSVGLAVRETQYF. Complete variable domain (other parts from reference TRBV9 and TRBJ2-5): DSGVTQTPKHLITATGQRVTLRCSPRSGDLSVYWYQQSLDQGLQFLIQYYNGEERAKGNILERFSAQQFPDLHSELNLSSLELGDSALYFCASSVGLAVRETQYFGPGTRLLVL.

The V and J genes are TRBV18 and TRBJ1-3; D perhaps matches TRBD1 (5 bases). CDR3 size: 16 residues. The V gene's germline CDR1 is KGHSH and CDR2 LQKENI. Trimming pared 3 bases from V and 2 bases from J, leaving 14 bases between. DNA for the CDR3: TGTGCCAGCTCACCCGAGCTGGGGCAGGCTGGAAACACCATATATTTT. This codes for CASSPELGQAGNTIYF.

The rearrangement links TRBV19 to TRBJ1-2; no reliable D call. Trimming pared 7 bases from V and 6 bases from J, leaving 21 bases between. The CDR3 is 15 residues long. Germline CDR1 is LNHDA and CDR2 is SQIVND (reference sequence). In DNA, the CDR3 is TGTGCCAGTACCCCCCCGGCGGCGGGATGGGATGGCTACACCTTC. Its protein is CASTPPAAGWDGYTF.

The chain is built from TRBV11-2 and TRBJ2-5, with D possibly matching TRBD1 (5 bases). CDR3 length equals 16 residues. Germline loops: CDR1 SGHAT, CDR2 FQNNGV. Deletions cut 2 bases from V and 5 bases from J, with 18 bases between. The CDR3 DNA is TGTGCCAGCAGCTTAAGGCAGGGCCTAGTCAGGGAGACCCAGTACTTC. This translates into CASSLRQGLVRETQYF.

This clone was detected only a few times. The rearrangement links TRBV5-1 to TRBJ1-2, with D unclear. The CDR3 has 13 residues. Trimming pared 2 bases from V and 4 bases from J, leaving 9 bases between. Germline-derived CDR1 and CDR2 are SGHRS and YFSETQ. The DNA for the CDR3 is TGCGCCAGCAGCTTTGGACTCCTCTATGGCTACACCTTC. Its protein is CASSFGLLYGYTF.